The source of this T cell receptor beta chain is a study of shared clonotypes between healthy human individuals. Division of CD4+ cells produced a CD45RA+ naive subset and a CD45RA-negative memory subset. Clones were sequenced by immunoSEQ multiplex PCR, and TCRdb holds only the in-frame ones, with some missing. This table holds about 2.4 million clones, more than 85% found once. Per germline, CDR1 SGDLS and CDR2 YYNGEE. CDR3 length: 13 amino acids. V was pared by 3 bases and J by 6 bases, with 12 bases between. In its sample, this clone was seen once. The chain uses TRBV9 and TRBJ1-2, with D possibly matching TRBD1 (5 bases). Sequencing was carried out using naive CD4+ T cells from PBMCs. Stated subset: CD45RA+ positively selected. The receptor was isolated from a man in his late teens or twenties in good health. Some clones in this sample may be carry-over from other donors' samples. CDR3 nucleotides: TGTGCCAGCAGCGCCGACAGTTACGATGGCTACACCTTC. This codes for CASSADSYDGYTF.